The 21 T cell receptor beta chains below were found in one sample sequenced in a study of blood T cell repertoires in COVID-19. Clones were read by immunoSEQ multiplex PCR, and TCRdb kept only the in-frame ones, dropping some. The data contain 150,000 to 200,000 clones, about 85% of them seen just once; the ten biggest clones take up 3% to 4%. Sample: peripheral blood. The receptors stem from a human donor with acute or convalescent COVID-19. The donor label of this sample is uncertain.

This chain uses TRBV5-1 with TRBJ1-1; possibly TRBD1 for D (5 bases). V gave up 5 bases and J gave up 2 bases, with 16 bases separating them. This CDR3 spans 15 amino acids. Per the germline V gene, CDR1 is SGHRS and CDR2 is YFSETQ. This chain's CDR3 is CASRERKTENTEAFF. The CDR3 nucleotides are TGCGCCAGCAGGGAGAGAAAGACAGAAAACACTGAAGCTTTCTTT. The variable domain in full, completed from reference TRBV5-1 and TRBJ1-1, reads KAGVTQTPRYLIKTRGQQVTLSCSPISGHRSVSWYQQTPGQGLQFLFEYFSETQRNKGNFPGRFSGRQFSNSRSEMNVSTLELGDSALYLCASRERKTENTEAFFGQGTRLTVV.

Concerning this clone: This sample also contains other DNA sequences that code for the same CDR3. The chain couples TRBV18 to TRBJ1-1, with 10 nucleotides matching TRBD1. V lost 3 bases, J lost 3 bases, and 1 base stayed unmatched. Germline loops: CDR1 KGHSH, CDR2 LQKENI. The CDR3 length is 14 residues. CDR3 loop: CASSPDRGHTEAFF. In nucleotides, the CDR3 is TGTGCCAGCTCACCCGACAGGGGGCACACTGAAGCTTTCTTT.

The chain links TRBV6-5 to TRBJ1-5; D not certain. V was clipped by 6 bases and J by 0 bases, with 6 bases between them. The CDR3 covers 13 residues. In germline, CDR1 is MNHEY, CDR2 SVGAGI. CDR3 loop: CASRQSSNQPQHF. The CDR3 DNA reads TGTGCCAGCAGACAGAGTAGCAATCAGCCCCAGCATTTT.

This chain uses TRBV27 with TRBJ1-1; possible D gene TRBD1, 6 bases. Trimming took off 3 bases at V and 6 bases at J, with 14 bases between the two ends. The germline gives CDR1 MNHEY, CDR2 SMNVEV (reference sequence). The CDR3 is 14 amino acids. CDR3 coding DNA: TGTGCCAGCAGTTTCACGCCCCCAGGGGCTGAAGCTTTCTTT. It specifies CASSFTPPGAEAFF.

This chain joins TRBV10-3 and TRBJ1-1, with D unclear. Germline CDR1 ENHRY, CDR2 SYGVKD. The CDR3 runs 11 residues. Trimming pared 7 bases from V and 1 base from J, leaving 4 bases between. CDR3 bases: TGTGCCATCACGTCGAACACTGAAGCTTTCTTT. Its translation is CAITSNTEAFF.

This clone was recorded at least ten times. The chain combines TRBV25-1 with TRBJ1-6; 11 bases align to TRBD1. The germline gives CDR1 MGHDK, CDR2 SYGVNS. The junction had 9 bases not matched to a gene; V was cut back by 3 bases and J by 8 bases. This CDR3 spans 17 amino acids. The CDR3 reads CASSDSPRTGGYSPLHF. CDR3 bases: TGTGCCAGCAGTGATTCTCCCCGGACAGGGGGCTATTCACCCCTCCACTTT.

V usage is TRBV10-1 and J usage is TRBJ1-3; D is ambiguous. V lost 4 bases to trimming and J lost 2 bases, with 15 bases between them. The CDR3 has 16 amino acids. CDR1 is WNHNN and CDR2 is SYGVQD in the germline V gene (reference sequence). The chain's CDR3 is CASSGPRGVPGNTIYF. CDR3 nucleotide sequence: TGCGCCAGCAGTGGCCCTCGCGGGGTACCTGGAAACACCATATATTTT.

The chain recombines TRBV6-1 with TRBJ1-3; perhaps TRBD1 as D (6 bases). V was shortened by 0 bases and J by 6 bases, with 18 bases between the two germline ends. The length of the CDR3 is 17 residues. Germline V gene data show CDR1 as MNHNS and CDR2 as SASEGT. The CDR3 loop reads CASSEAPRGRRANTIYF. CDR3 coding DNA: TGTGCCAGCAGTGAAGCTCCCAGGGGCAGACGAGCAAACACCATATATTTT.

This clone has a handful of counts. The rearrangement links TRBV19 to TRBJ1-1; possible D gene TRBD1, 6 bases. Germline V gene lookup returns CDR1 LNHDA and CDR2 SQIVND (reference sequence). Trimming left V 1 base short and J 2 bases short, with 11 bases between. CDR3 length: 15 residues. The CDR3 coding sequence is TGTGCCAGTAGTATAGTAGGGGGACAAAACACTGAAGCTTTCTTT. Amino acids: CASSIVGGQNTEAFF. Filled out from reference TRBV19 and TRBJ1-1, the complete variable domain reads DGGITQSPKYLFRKEGQNVTLSCEQNLNHDAMYWYRQDPGQGLRLIYYSQIVNDFQKGDIAEGYSVSREKKESFPLTVTSAQKNPTAFYLCASSIVGGQNTEAFFGQGTRLTVV.

The J gene is TRBJ1-6, the V gene TRBV10-3, with 7 bases identical to TRBD1. The germline gives CDR1 ENHRY, CDR2 SYGVKD. There are 14 residues in the CDR3. The ends lost 4 bases at V and 7 bases at J; junction bases unmatched: 4. Written as DNA, the CDR3 is TGTGCCATCAGTGGAGGGACAGACAATTCACCCCTCCACTTT. Translating it yields CAISGGTDNSPLHF.

This rearrangement joins TRBV28 to TRBJ2-7; perhaps TRBD1 as D (5 bases). The V end lost 3 bases, the J end lost 2 bases, and 14 bases lay between the germline ends. Germline CDR1 MDHEN, CDR2 SYDVKM. The CDR3 length is 15 residues. CDR3 sequence: CASSLGQTSTYEQYF. Here the CDR3 DNA reads TGTGCCAGCAGTTTGGGGCAGACCTCTACCTACGAGCAGTACTTC.

This chain links TRBV6-2 or TRBV6-3 with TRBJ2-5; 9 nucleotides agree with TRBD2. The CDR3 runs 15 residues. CDR1 is MNHEY, CDR2 SVGEGT, per germline. Trimming removed 4 bases from V and 2 bases from J; junction bases left unmatched: 5. The CDR3 nucleotides read TGTGCCAGCAGTTCCCAGCGGGGGGCGCAAGAGACCCAGTACTTC. Translated, it gives CASSSQRGAQETQYF.

The CDR3: CSALTGGGNQPQHF. In DNA form, the CDR3 reads TGCAGCGCTCTAACAGGGGGCGGCAATCAGCCCCAGCATTTT. This chain links TRBV29-1 with TRBJ1-5; TRBD1 matches at 9 bases. From germline, CDR1 is SQVTM and CDR2 ANQGSEA. The V segment lost 7 bases and the J segment 2 bases; nucleotides outside the gene matches: 6. This CDR3 comprises 14 residues.

V and J are TRBV6-2 or TRBV6-3 and TRBJ1-2; 9 positions match TRBD1. Germline loops: CDR1 MNHEY, CDR2 SVGEGT. Unmatched junction bases numbered 12, after V lost 6 bases and J lost 1 base. The CDR3 has 17 amino acids. The CDR3, as DNA: TGTGCCAGCAGCCCCCGGGACAGGGCTCCACTTAACTATGGCTACACCTTC. Translated: CASSPRDRAPLNYGYTF.

The chain carries TRBV7-9 and TRBJ2-5; the match to TRBD1 covers 9 bases. Per the germline V gene, CDR1 is SEHNR and CDR2 is FQNEAQ (reference sequence). The CDR3 sequence is 13 residues long. Losses at the gene ends were 5 bases for V and 5 bases for J; bases not matched to a gene: 3. The CDR3 nucleotides read TGTGCCAGCAGCCCGGGACAGGGCGAGACCCAGTACTTC. As protein: CASSPGQGETQYF.

The genes are TRBV5-1 and TRBJ2-5; 8 bases fit TRBD2. Germline CDR1 SGHRS, CDR2 YFSETQ. The CDR3 extends over 13 amino acids. The ends lost 4 bases at V and 5 bases at J; junction bases unmatched: 4. CDR3 region: CASSRGGRETQYF. The CDR3 nucleotides are TGCGCCAGCAGCCGGGGGGGCCGGGAGACCCAGTACTTC. The full variable domain, its missing parts supplied by reference TRBV5-1 and TRBJ2-5, is KAGVTQTPRYLIKTRGQQVTLSCSPISGHRSVSWYQQTPGQGLQFLFEYFSETQRNKGNFPGRFSGRQFSNSRSEMNVSTLELGDSALYLCASSRGGRETQYFGPGTRLLVL.

The gene calls are TRBV4-1 and TRBJ2-1; D possibly corresponds to TRBD1 (5 bases). Trimming stripped 0 bases from V and 2 bases from J, with 20 bases between. Germline V gene sequence: CDR1 MGHRA, CDR2 YSYEKL. CDR3 length: 19 residues. The CDR3 nucleotides read TGCGCCAGCAGCCAAGATCGAAATAGGGGTGGGGTTCCCTACAATGAGCAGTTCTTC. Its protein is CASSQDRNRGGVPYNEQFF.

The chain combines TRBV28 with TRBJ2-7; D might be TRBD2 (5 bases). Germline lookup yields CDR1 MDHEN and CDR2 SYDVKM. Trimming removed 6 bases at V and 3 bases at J, with 18 bases between. The CDR3 consists of 15 residues. CDR3 coding DNA: TGTGCCAGCAGCCTGATTACTAGTTCCAACTACGAGCAGTACTTC. Its translation is CASSLITSSNYEQYF. The whole variable domain, remainder taken from reference TRBV28 and TRBJ2-7, is DVKVTQSSRYLVKRTGEKVFLECVQDMDHENMFWYRQDPGLGLRLIYFSYDVKMKEKGDIPEGYSVSREKKERFSLILESASTNQTSMYLCASSLITSSNYEQYFGPGTRLTVT.

The chain combines TRBV4-2 with TRBJ2-2; 7 bases match TRBD2. The trim removed 4 bases at V and 4 bases at J, leaving 3 bases unmatched. The CDR3 covers 14 residues. CDR1 and CDR2 (germline): LGHNA, YNFKEQ. Here the CDR3 reads CASSPGRGTGELFF. As DNA, the CDR3 is TGTGCCAGCAGCCCAGGGAGGGGCACCGGGGAGCTGTTTTTT.

The V gene is TRBV27, the J gene TRBJ1-5; D gene ambiguous. The length of the CDR3 is 14 residues. Germline CDR1 is MNHEY and CDR2 is SMNVEV (reference sequence). V lost 7 bases and J lost 4, with 14 bases in between. CDR3: CASTPNGFNQPQHF. CDR3 nucleotide sequence: TGTGCCAGCACCCCTAACGGGTTTAATCAGCCCCAGCATTTT.

V is TRBV9 and J is TRBJ2-1; the match to TRBD2 covers 13 bases. The CDR3 consists of 18 residues. Germline V gene sequence: CDR1 SGDLS, CDR2 YYNGEE. J was trimmed by 7 bases and V by 3 bases; bases with no gene match: 13. CDR3 protein: CASSDQPPMTSGGNEQFF. The CDR3 DNA is TGTGCCAGCAGCGACCAGCCCCCAATGACTAGCGGGGGGAATGAGCAGTTCTTC.